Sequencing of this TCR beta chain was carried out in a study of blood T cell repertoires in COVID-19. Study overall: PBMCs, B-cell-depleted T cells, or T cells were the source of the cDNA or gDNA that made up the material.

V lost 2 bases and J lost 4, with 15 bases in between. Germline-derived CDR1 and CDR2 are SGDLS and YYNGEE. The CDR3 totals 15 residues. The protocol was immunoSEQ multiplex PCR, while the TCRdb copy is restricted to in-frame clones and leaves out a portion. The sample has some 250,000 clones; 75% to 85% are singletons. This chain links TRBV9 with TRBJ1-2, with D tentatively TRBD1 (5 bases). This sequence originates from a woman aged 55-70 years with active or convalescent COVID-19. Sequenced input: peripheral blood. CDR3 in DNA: TGTGCCAGCAGCGTTGCCCGCGGGGGGGGCTATGGCTACACCTTC. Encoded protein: CASSVARGGGYGYTF.